This TCR beta chain was recovered during a study of T cell responses to AZD1222 COVID-19 vaccine. On this clone: Its antigen is undetermined.

The V end was cut by 2 bases, the J end by 7 bases, with 9 bases between. The CDR3 covers 12 residues. Germline lookup yields CDR1 GTSNPN and CDR2 SVGIG (reference sequence). Clones were read by immunoSEQ multiplex PCR, and TCRdb kept only the in-frame ones, dropping some. The sample contains approximately 50,000 clones, 80% to 90% of which appear only once. General study points: It was only a handful of AZD1222 recipients who were seropositive at baseline.

The chain is built from TRBV30 and TRBJ1-5, with D unresolved. Sequences were derived from peripheral blood, sampled on day 0 of AZD1222 vaccination. This TCR was sampled from an adult in good health. Written as DNA, the CDR3 is TGTGCCTGGAGTCGGGCGGGACAGCCCCAGCATTTT. It codes for CAWSRAGQPQHF. The whole variable domain, remainder taken from reference TRBV30 and TRBJ1-5, is SQTIHQWPATLVQPVGSPLSLECTVEGTSNPNLYWYRQAAGRGLQLLFYSVGIGQISSEVPQNLSASRPQDRQFILSSKKLLLSDSGFYLCAWSRAGQPQHFGDGTRLSIL.